The sequence of this TCR beta chain was determined in a study of blood T cells in healthy people across ages. Study-wide points: Per million T cells, TCR beta diversity dropped about linearly as age rose.

V dropped 1 base and J dropped 5 bases, with 15 bases sitting between them. The germline gives CDR1 SGDLS, CDR2 YYNGEE. CDR3 length: 15 residues. A J-beta primer mix and a sample-barcoded 5' primer were used in a second PCR of roughly 6 to 11 cycles. Via MiXCR, TCRdb re-called the 5' RACE reads, giving one row per CDR3 protein. In the table there are hundreds of thousands of distinct CDR3 sequences, roughly 50% of which are singletons. On this clonotype itself: Antigen: not known.

The receptor's source is a man aged 35 to 55 in good health. This chain links TRBV9 with TRBJ2-5, with a weak D call TRBD1 (5 bases). The sequencing sample was made of blood. CDR3 DNA: TGTGCCAGCAGCGTAAACGGCAGGGTCTTGGAGACCCAGTACTTC. This gives the protein CASSVNGRVLETQYF.